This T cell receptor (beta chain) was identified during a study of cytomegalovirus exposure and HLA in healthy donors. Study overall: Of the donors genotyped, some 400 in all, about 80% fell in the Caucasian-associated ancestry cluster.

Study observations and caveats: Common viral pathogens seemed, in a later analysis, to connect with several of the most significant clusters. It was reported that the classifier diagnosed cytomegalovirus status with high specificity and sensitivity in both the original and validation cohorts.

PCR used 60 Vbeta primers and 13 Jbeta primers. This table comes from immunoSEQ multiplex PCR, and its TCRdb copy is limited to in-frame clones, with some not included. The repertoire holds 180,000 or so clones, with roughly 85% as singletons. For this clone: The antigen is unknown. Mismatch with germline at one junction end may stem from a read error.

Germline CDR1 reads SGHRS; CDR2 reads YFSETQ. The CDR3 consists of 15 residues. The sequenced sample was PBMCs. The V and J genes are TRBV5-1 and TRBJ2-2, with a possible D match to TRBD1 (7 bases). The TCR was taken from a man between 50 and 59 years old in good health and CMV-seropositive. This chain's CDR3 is CASSLSDRATGGLFF. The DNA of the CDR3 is TGCGCCAGCAGCTTGTCCGACAGGGCCACCGGGGGGCTGTTTTTT.